Presented here are 8 T cell receptor beta chains from one specimen sequenced in a study of blood T cell repertoires in COVID-19. This table comes from immunoSEQ multiplex PCR, and its TCRdb copy is limited to in-frame clones, with some not included. Of 75,000 to 85,000 clones listed, approximately 84% are singletons. The sequencing sample was made of peripheral blood. These receptors were obtained from a man aged 55 to 70 with COVID-19, enrolled during active disease.

This rearrangement joins TRBV15 to TRBJ2-1, with TRBD1 matching 11 bases. After removal of 3 bases from V and 10 bases from J, the junction contained 2 bases not matched to a gene. Germline V gives CDR1 LNHNV, CDR2 YYDKDF (reference sequence). CDR3 length equals 13 residues. The CDR3 bases are TGTGCCACCAGCAGGGACAGGGGGCGCGAGCAGTTCTTC. It is translated as CATSRDRGREQFF.

The chain uses TRBV18 and TRBJ1-2, with 10 positions matching TRBD1. CDR3 size: 16 residues. Unmatched junction bases numbered 7, after V lost 6 bases and J lost 0 bases. Germline-derived CDR1 and CDR2 are KGHSH and LQKENI. Here the CDR3 reads CASSAGQGNANYGYTF. CDR3 sequence (DNA): TGTGCCAGCTCGGCGGGACAGGGGAATGCTAACTATGGCTACACCTTC.

The genes are TRBV2 and TRBJ2-5; possibly TRBD2 for D (6 bases). Trimming removed 4 bases from V and 4 bases from J, with 10 bases in between. The CDR3 totals 13 residues. Looked up from germline, CDR1 is SNHLY and CDR2 is FYNNEI. The CDR3 here is CASSGNSGETQYF. CDR3 nucleotides: TGTGCCAGCAGTGGAAATAGCGGAGAGACCCAGTACTTC.

The CDR3 sequence is CATTPPSAQGTLGEQFF. The CDR3 nucleotides read TGTGCCACCACGCCACCCTCGGCACAGGGAACTCTCGGGGAGCAGTTCTTC. The rearrangement uses TRBV9 and TRBJ2-1; D is possibly TRBD1 (6 bases). The V end lost 9 bases, the J end lost 10 bases, and 32 bases lay between the germline ends. The germline V gene encodes CDR1 SGDLS and CDR2 YYNGEE. This CDR3 is 17 amino acids long.

This sequence joins TRBV10-3 and TRBJ1-5, with TRBD1 as a possible D gene (6 bases). V lost 2 bases to trimming and J lost 7 bases, with 12 bases between them. This CDR3 is 14 amino acids long. Germline lookup yields CDR1 ENHRY and CDR2 SYGVKD. The DNA for the CDR3 is TGTGCCATCAGTGAGGGGTCAGGGGAACAGCCCCAGCATTTT. It yields the protein CAISEGSGEQPQHF.

The chain employs TRBV3-1 (or the pseudogene TRBV3-2) and TRBJ2-7, with 9 nucleotides matching TRBD1. The CDR3 loop spans 13 amino acids. The V gene's germline CDR1 is LGHDT and CDR2 YNNKEL (reference sequence). V lost 3 bases to trimming and J lost 6 bases; unmatched junction nucleotides: 3. The CDR3 sequence is CASSQGTGSEQYF. For the CDR3, the DNA is TGTGCCAGCAGCCAGGGGACAGGGAGCGAGCAGTACTTC.

The chain uses TRBV6-5 and TRBJ2-5; maybe TRBD2 (5 bases). This CDR3 has 10 amino acids. The germline gives CDR1 MNHEY, CDR2 SVGAGI. The CDR3 reads CTLGLETQYF. CDR3 in DNA: TGTACACTAGGGCTAGAGACCCAGTACTTC.

The chain is built from TRBV18 and TRBJ1-5, with TRBD1 as a possible D gene (6 bases). V dropped 3 bases and J dropped 10 bases, with 19 bases sitting between them. The CDR3 totals 15 residues. In germline, CDR1 is KGHSH, CDR2 LQKENI. CDR3: CASSPRDTSGAPQHF. CDR3 DNA: TGTGCCAGCTCACCCCGGGACACCAGTGGGGCCCCCCAGCATTTT.